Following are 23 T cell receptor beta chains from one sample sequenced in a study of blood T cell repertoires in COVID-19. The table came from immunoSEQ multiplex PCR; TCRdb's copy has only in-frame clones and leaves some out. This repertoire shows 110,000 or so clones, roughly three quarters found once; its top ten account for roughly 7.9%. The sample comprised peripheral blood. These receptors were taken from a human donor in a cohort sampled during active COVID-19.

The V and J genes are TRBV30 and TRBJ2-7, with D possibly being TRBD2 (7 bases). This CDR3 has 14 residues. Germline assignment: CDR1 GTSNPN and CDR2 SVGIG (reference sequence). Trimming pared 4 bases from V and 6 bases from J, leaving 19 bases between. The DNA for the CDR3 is TGTGCCTGGAAATTGACAGGAGCGGGGAGCGAGCAGTACTTC. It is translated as CAWKLTGAGSEQYF.

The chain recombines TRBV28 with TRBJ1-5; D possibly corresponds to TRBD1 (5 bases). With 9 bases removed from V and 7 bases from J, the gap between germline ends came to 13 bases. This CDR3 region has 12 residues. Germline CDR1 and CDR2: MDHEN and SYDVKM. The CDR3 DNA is TGTGCCAGTCAGGGCGGGGAACAGCCCCAGCATTTT. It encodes CASQGGEQPQHF. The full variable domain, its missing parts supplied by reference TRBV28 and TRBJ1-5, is DVKVTQSSRYLVKRTGEKVFLECVQDMDHENMFWYRQDPGLGLRLIYFSYDVKMKEKGDIPEGYSVSREKKERFSLILESASTNQTSMYLCASQGGEQPQHFGDGTRLSIL.

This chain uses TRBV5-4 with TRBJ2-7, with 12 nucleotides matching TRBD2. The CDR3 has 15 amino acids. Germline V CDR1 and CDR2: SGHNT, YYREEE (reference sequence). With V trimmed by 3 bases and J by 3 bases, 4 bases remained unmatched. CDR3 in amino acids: CASSSGLAGHYEQYF. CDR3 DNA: TGTGCCAGCAGCTCTGGACTAGCGGGACACTACGAGCAGTACTTC.

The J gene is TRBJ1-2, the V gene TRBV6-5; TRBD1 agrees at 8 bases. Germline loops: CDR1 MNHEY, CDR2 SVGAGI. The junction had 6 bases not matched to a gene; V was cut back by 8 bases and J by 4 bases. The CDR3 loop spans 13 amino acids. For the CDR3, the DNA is TGTGCCAGCCAGGACAGGGATGCCTATGGCTACACCTTC. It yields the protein CASQDRDAYGYTF.

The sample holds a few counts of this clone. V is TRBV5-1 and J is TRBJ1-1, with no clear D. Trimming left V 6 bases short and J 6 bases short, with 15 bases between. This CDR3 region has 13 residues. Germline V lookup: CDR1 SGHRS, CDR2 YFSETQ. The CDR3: CASTLRGGAEAFF. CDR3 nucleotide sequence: TGCGCCAGCACCCTACGGGGTGGCGCTGAAGCTTTCTTT.

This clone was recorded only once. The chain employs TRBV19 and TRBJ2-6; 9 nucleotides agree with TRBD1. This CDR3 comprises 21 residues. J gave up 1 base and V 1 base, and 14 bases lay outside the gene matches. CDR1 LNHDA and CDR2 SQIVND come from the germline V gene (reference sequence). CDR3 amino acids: CASSIVSGTGRFASGANVLTF. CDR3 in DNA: TGTGCCAGTAGTATAGTCTCCGGGACAGGGAGATTTGCTTCTGGGGCCAACGTCCTGACTTTC. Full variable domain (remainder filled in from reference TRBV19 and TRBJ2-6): DGGITQSPKYLFRKEGQNVTLSCEQNLNHDAMYWYRQDPGQGLRLIYYSQIVNDFQKGDIAEGYSVSREKKESFPLTVTSAQKNPTAFYLCASSIVSGTGRFASGANVLTFGAGSRLTVL.

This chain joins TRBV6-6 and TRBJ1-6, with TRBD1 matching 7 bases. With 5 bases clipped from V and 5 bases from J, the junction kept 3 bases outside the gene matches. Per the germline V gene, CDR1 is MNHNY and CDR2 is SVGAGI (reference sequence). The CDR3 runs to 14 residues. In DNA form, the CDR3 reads TGTGCCAGCAGTACAGGGGCGAATAATTCACCCCTCCACTTT. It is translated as CASSTGANNSPLHF.

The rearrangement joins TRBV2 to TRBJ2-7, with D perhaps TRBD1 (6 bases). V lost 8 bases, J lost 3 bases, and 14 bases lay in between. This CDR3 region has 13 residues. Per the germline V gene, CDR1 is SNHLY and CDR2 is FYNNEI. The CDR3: CASGRDTHYEQYF. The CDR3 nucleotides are TGTGCCAGCGGCCGGGACACCCACTACGAGCAGTACTTC.

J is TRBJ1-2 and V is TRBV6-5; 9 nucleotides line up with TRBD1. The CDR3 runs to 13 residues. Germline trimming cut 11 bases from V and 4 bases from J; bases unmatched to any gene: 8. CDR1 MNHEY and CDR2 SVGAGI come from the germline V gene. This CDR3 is CALPGQGGYGYTF. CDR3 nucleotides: TGTGCCTTACCGGGACAGGGTGGCTATGGCTACACCTTC.

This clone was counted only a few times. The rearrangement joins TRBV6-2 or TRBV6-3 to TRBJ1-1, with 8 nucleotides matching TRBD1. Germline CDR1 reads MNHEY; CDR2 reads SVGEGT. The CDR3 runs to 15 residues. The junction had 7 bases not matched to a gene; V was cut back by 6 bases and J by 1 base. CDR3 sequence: CASSDPGQGNTEAFF. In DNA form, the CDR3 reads TGTGCCAGCAGCGACCCTGGACAGGGGAACACTGAAGCTTTCTTT.

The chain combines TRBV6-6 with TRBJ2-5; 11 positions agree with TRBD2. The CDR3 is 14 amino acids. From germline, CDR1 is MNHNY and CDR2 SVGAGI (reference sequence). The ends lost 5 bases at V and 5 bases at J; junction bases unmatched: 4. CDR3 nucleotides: TGTGCCAGCAGTCCCGGACTAGCGGGCGAGACCCAGTACTTC. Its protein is CASSPGLAGETQYF.

CDR3 in amino acids: CASSIGGQDTYEQYF. The CDR3 DNA sequence: TGTGCCAGTAGTATAGGGGGACAGGATACCTACGAGCAGTACTTC. This chain joins TRBV19 and TRBJ2-7; 8 bases match TRBD1. The CDR3 is 15 amino acids. V lost 1 base and J lost 2; bases outside the gene matches: 4. CDR1 and CDR2 (germline): LNHDA, SQIVND (reference sequence).

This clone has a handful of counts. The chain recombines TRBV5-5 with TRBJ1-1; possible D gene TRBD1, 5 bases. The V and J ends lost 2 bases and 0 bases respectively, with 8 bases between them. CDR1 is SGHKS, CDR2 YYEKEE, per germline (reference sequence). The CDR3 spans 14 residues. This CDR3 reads CASSFQGLNTEAFF. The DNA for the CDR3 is TGTGCCAGCAGCTTTCAGGGCTTGAACACTGAAGCTTTCTTT.

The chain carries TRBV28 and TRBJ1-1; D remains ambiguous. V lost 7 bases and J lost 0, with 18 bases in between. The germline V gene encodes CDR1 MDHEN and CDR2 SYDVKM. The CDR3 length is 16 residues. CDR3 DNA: TGTGCCAGCACCACCTTGAGAGGTCCAATGAACACTGAAGCTTTCTTT. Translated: CASTTLRGPMNTEAFF.

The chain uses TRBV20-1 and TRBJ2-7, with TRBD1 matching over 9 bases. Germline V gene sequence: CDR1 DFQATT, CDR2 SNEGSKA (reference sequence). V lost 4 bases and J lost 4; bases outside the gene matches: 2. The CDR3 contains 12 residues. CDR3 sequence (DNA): TGCAGTGCTAATGACAGGGGGTACGAGCAGTACTTC. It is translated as CSANDRGYEQYF.

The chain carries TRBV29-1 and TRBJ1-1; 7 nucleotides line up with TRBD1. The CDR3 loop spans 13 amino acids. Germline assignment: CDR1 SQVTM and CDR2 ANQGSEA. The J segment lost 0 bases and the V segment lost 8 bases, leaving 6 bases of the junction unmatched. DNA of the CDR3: TGCAGCATAACAGGGGACATGAACACTGAAGCTTTCTTT. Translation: CSITGDMNTEAFF. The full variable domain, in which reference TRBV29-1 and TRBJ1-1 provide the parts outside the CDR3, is SAVISQKPSRDICQRGTSLTIQCQVDSQVTMMFWYRQQPGQSLTLIATANQGSEATYESGFVIDKFPISRPNLTFSTLTVSNMSPEDSSIYLCSITGDMNTEAFFGQGTRLTVV.

CDR3 in DNA: TGTGCCAGCAGCTTAGTTGGACAGGGAGGCACTGAAGCTTTCTTT. Encoded protein: CASSLVGQGGTEAFF. The chain links TRBV7-9 to TRBJ1-1; 8 bases align to TRBD1. This CDR3 comprises 15 residues. Germline CDR1 is SEHNR and CDR2 is FQNEAQ (reference sequence). V gave up 1 base and J gave up 4 bases; unmatched junction bases: 5.

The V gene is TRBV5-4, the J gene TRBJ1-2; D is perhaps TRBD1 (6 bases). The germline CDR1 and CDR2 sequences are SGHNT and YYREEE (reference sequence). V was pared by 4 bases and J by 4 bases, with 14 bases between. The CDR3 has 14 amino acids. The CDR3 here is CASSNREGIYGYTF. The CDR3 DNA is TGTGCCAGCAGCAACAGGGAGGGTATCTATGGCTACACCTTC.

The CDR3 nucleotides are TGTGCCAGCAGCCAGGGGACAGGGACCTCCTACGAGCAGTACTTC. Translated: CASSQGTGTSYEQYF. V usage is TRBV27 and J usage is TRBJ2-7; 9 bases match TRBD1. Per the germline V gene, CDR1 is MNHEY and CDR2 is SMNVEV (reference sequence). V was clipped by 6 bases and J by 0 bases; unmatched bases: 6. The CDR3 sequence is 15 residues long.

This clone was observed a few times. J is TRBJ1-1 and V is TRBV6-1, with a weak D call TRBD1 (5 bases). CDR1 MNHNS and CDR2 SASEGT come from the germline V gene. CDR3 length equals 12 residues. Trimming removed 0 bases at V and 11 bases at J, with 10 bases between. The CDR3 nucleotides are TGTGCCAGCAGTGAAGCGCCGGGGGGTGCTTTCTTT. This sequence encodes CASSEAPGGAFF.

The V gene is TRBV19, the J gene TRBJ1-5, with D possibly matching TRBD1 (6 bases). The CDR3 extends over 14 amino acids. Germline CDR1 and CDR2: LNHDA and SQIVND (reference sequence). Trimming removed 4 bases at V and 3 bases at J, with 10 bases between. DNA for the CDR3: TGTGCCAGTAGTACAGGGGCCTCCAATCAGCCCCAGCATTTT. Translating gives CASSTGASNQPQHF.

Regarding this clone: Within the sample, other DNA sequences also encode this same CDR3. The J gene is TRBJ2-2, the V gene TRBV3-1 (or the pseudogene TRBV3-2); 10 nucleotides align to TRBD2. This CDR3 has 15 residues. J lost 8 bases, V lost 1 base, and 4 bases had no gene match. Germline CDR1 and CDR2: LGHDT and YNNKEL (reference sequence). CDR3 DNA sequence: TGTGCCAGCAGCCAAGGGGGACTAGCGAGTGGGGAGCTGTTTTTT. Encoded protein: CASSQGGLASGELFF.

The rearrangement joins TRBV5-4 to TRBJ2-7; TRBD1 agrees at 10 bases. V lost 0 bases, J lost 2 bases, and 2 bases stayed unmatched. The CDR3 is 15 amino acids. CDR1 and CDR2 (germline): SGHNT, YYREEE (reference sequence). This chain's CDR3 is CASSLGQGAPYEQYF. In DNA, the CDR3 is TGTGCCAGCAGCTTGGGACAGGGGGCGCCCTACGAGCAGTACTTC.